Below are 8 T cell receptor beta chains sequenced from a single sample in a study of blood T cell repertoires in COVID-19. Clones were sequenced by immunoSEQ multiplex PCR, and TCRdb holds only the in-frame ones, with some missing. The data show approximately 230,000 clones, 70% to 90% seen once. Sequencing was performed on peripheral blood. The receptors here all came from a woman in her forties who had recovered from COVID-19.

This clone was seen more than once but under ten times. The rearrangement joins TRBV16 to TRBJ1-5, with D possibly TRBD1 on 5 matching bases. Germline V gene lookup returns CDR1 KGHSY and CDR2 FQNENV. Trimming pared 4 bases from V and 2 bases from J, leaving 12 bases between. CDR3 size: 15 residues. CDR3 region: CASSRRGGGNQPQHF. The CDR3, as DNA: TGTGCCAGCAGCCGTCGGGGGGGAGGCAATCAGCCCCAGCATTTT.

This rearrangement joins TRBV27 to TRBJ1-6; D is ambiguous. V dropped 3 bases and J dropped 7 bases, with 10 bases sitting between them. In germline, CDR1 is MNHEY, CDR2 SMNVEV (reference sequence). The CDR3 contains 14 residues. The chain's CDR3 is CASSFDWVNSPLHF. CDR3 sequence (DNA): TGTGCCAGCAGTTTTGACTGGGTGAATTCACCCCTCCACTTT.

The chain couples TRBV19 to TRBJ1-2; 7 bases fit TRBD1. The CDR3 is made up of 13 amino acids. Germline CDR1 LNHDA, CDR2 SQIVND (reference sequence). Trimming removed 11 bases from V and 3 bases from J; junction bases left unmatched: 9. The CDR3 sequence: CASRQGWDYGYTF. The DNA of the CDR3 is TGTGCCTCGAGACAGGGATGGGACTATGGCTACACCTTC.

J is TRBJ2-1 and V is TRBV6-5; 9 positions match TRBD2. CDR1 and CDR2 from the germline V gene are MNHEY and SVGAGI. The CDR3 runs to 16 residues. J lost 2 bases, V lost 2 bases, and 4 bases had no gene match. CDR3 in DNA: TGTGCCAGCAGTTACGGCGGGGGGGCCCCCTACAATGAGCAGTTCTTC. This translates into CASSYGGGAPYNEQFF.

This clone was seen just once. The chain links TRBV11-2 to TRBJ2-3; a weak D match, TRBD1 (6 bases). V was pared by 5 bases and J by 1 base, with 10 bases between. The germline V gene has CDR1 SGHAT and CDR2 FQNNGV. The CDR3 runs to 14 residues. CDR3 loop: CASSERTGTDTQYF. The CDR3 region has the DNA TGTGCCAGCAGCGAGAGGACAGGCACAGATACGCAGTATTTT.

This chain's CDR3 is CASKEGARVQPQHF. In nucleotides, the CDR3 is TGTGCCAGCAAAGAGGGGGCGCGAGTCCAGCCCCAGCATTTT. The gene calls are TRBV6-5 and TRBJ1-5; TRBD1 agrees at 7 bases. Germline V CDR1 and CDR2: MNHEY, SVGAGI. V lost 7 bases, J lost 7 bases, and 10 bases stayed unmatched. This CDR3 spans 14 amino acids.

CDR3 nucleotide sequence: TGTGCCAGTAGTATAGGAGCGGGAGGGCCTCAAGATACGCAGTATTTT. Translation gives CASSIGAGGPQDTQYF. This chain joins TRBV19 and TRBJ2-3; the match to TRBD2 covers 10 bases. The CDR3 length is 16 residues. The V gene end was trimmed by 1 base and the J gene end by 5 bases; junction bases not matched to a gene: 6. CDR1 and CDR2 (germline): LNHDA, SQIVND (reference sequence).

The rearrangement links TRBV30 to TRBJ1-6, with 7 bases fitting TRBD1. CDR1 GTSNPN and CDR2 SVGIG come from the germline V gene (reference sequence). The CDR3 is made up of 18 amino acids. After removal of 3 bases from V and 2 bases from J, the junction contained 13 bases not matched to a gene. The CDR3 region is CAWRRGGPLKAYNSPLHF. DNA for the CDR3: TGTGCCTGGAGGAGAGGGGGCCCCTTGAAAGCCTATAATTCACCCCTCCACTTT.